Listed below are T cell receptor beta chains from one sample, sequenced in a study of Graves' ophthalmopathy and Graves' hyperthyroidism. MiXCR, run by TCRdb on the multiplex PCR reads, gives a single entry per CDR3 protein. Among around 1,200,000 distinct CDR3 sequences listed, 35% to 40% were seen once. Sequenced: peripheral blood or thyroid tissue (not recorded which). The source is an adult man with Graves' hyperthyroidism. Each CDR3 is given with its conserved first and last residue. Where a row states a size, it is once, few, many or the class of an expanded clone; other rows omit it.

v_call,clone_size,cdr3_aa
TRBV10-3,-,CASSYPRGNSNQPQHF
TRBV2,-,CASNIQGTHTEAF
TRBV29-1,-,CSVEGQGLF
TRBV25-1,few,CASSTPSQGHEQYF
TRBV7-9,many,CASAPRDRSTYEQYF
TRBV29-1,-,CSVEGRTDSGANVLTF
TRBV4-1,many,CASSQVRSEQYF
TRBV24-1,-,CATSLGQNYGYTF
TRBV10-3,many,CAISNPGQQFGGYTF
TRBV9,many,CASSVTGNTGELFF
TRBV27,-,CASSFEQGRTPYGYTF
TRBV20-1,-,CSASPASGSSDTQYF
TRBV29-1,-,CSVWDNEQFF
TRBV9,-,CASSPRQGERQPQHF
TRBV29-1,-,CSVVVAGDFYEQYF
TRBV6-6,few,CASRSPGNFSGNTIYF
TRBV20-1,-,CSYSTTGYYTGELFF
TRBV6-5,many,CASRVDRPNTEAFF
TRBV5-1,many,CASGTGDSNQPQHF
TRBV10-2,-,CASSESGQKGIGYTF
TRBV5-6,many,CASSLGVVHEQYF
TRBV11-1,once,CASSSSGTARNQPQHF
TRBV24-1,-,CAGSDKGGTGELFF
TRBV29-1,few,CSVATFVGTEAFF
TRBV5-1,-,CASSLQDNYGYTF
TRBV10-1,-,CASSIYRGTGNEQYF
TRBV10-3,once,CAIRGTGGIGSPLHF
TRBV29-1,many,CSVHRGGTEAFF
TRBV18,few,CASSPRQEPNTEAFF
TRBV10-3,few,CAISESGGSEKLFF
TRBV29-1,many,CSVNRDSRSFNYGYTF
TRBV30,-,CAESGTTGELFF
TRBV2,few,CASRRGQESYGYTF
TRBV7-8,-,CASIEGSSWGSPLHF
TRBV4-3,-,CASSHGHNEQFF